This TCR beta chain emerged from a study of shared clonotypes between healthy human individuals. Positive CCR7 selection of CD45RO-negative cells yielded the naive CD8 cells, and terminally differentiated effector memory CD45RA+ cells were excluded. Authors' data handling: Junction-only sequences without quality scores were provided by ImmunoSEQ, so filtering was different. Clones were read by immunoSEQ multiplex PCR, and TCRdb kept only the in-frame ones, dropping some. V and J calls plus clone size are reproduced from that table; the DNA served to infer D and trimming. Of about 600,000 clones in the sample, about 95% are singletons; the top ten hold over 0.09%. Trimming took 4 bases from V and 3 from J; bases not matched to a gene: 4. In germline, CDR1 is SGHDT, CDR2 YYEEEE. The CDR3 loop spans 13 amino acids.

The TCR originated in a woman aged 25 to 39 in good health. This chain uses TRBV5-6 with TRBJ2-7; 7 positions match TRBD2. Sequencing was performed on naive CD8+ T cells sorted from blood. The CDR3 DNA sequence: TGTGCCAGCAGCCTCGGGGAGGGCTACGAGCAGTACTTC. This encodes CASSLGEGYEQYF.